These 19 T cell receptor beta chains share one sample of origin, sequenced in a study of blood T cell repertoires in COVID-19. Sequencing used immunoSEQ multiplex PCR; TCRdb keeps in-frame clones, though not all of them. The sample carries about 250,000 clones, about 83% recorded once. The specimen sequenced was peripheral blood. The source is a woman older than 75 with COVID-19, enrolled during active disease.

Comment on this clone: Its ends do not fully match the called genes, so a read error is possible. V and J are TRBV19 and TRBJ1-6; D unclear. Germline loops: CDR1 LNHDA, CDR2 SQIVND (reference sequence). This CDR3 is built from 13 residues. The CDR3 here is CASSISFNSPLHF. The DNA of the CDR3 is TGTGCCAGTAGTATTTCCTTTAATTCACCCCTCCACTTT.

On this clone: The same CDR3 arises from other DNA sequences in this sample as well. The chain links TRBV18 to TRBJ1-5; 7 bases align to TRBD1. Unmatched junction bases numbered 1, after V lost 3 bases and J lost 2 bases. Germline CDR1 and CDR2: KGHSH and LQKENI. CDR3 length: 14 residues. Written as DNA, the CDR3 is TGTGCCAGCTCACCCCAGGGGGGCAATCAGCCCCAGCATTTT. This sequence encodes CASSPQGGNQPQHF.

The rearrangement links TRBV30 to TRBJ1-2; D is undetermined. V was shortened by 7 bases and J by 0 bases, with 15 bases between the two germline ends. Looked up from germline, CDR1 is GTSNPN and CDR2 is SVGIG (reference sequence). The CDR3 runs 14 residues. In DNA form, the CDR3 reads TGTGCCTCGGATCTAGACGGCGCTAACTATGGCTACACCTTC. It specifies CASDLDGANYGYTF. The full variable domain, with the rest looked up from reference TRBV30 and TRBJ1-2, is SQTIHQWPATLVQPVGSPLSLECTVEGTSNPNLYWYRQAAGRGLQLLFYSVGIGQISSEVPQNLSASRPQDRQFILSSKKLLLSDSGFYLCASDLDGANYGYTFGSGTRLTVV.

This chain's CDR3 is CASSQGTGLAYNEQFF. The CDR3 nucleotides are TGTGCCAGCAGCCAAGGGACGGGACTCGCCTACAATGAGCAGTTCTTC. The V gene is TRBV3-1 (or the pseudogene TRBV3-2), the J gene TRBJ2-1; maybe TRBD2 (6 bases). Trimming cost V 1 base and J 2 bases, with 12 bases left between them. The germline gives CDR1 LGHDT, CDR2 YNNKEL (reference sequence). CDR3 size: 16 residues.

The chain joins TRBV10-3 to TRBJ1-1; tentative D call: TRBD1 (5 bases). Trimming took off 7 bases at V and 1 base at J, with 10 bases between the two ends. Germline CDR1 ENHRY, CDR2 SYGVKD. The CDR3 loop spans 13 amino acids. The CDR3 DNA is TGTGCCATCAAGGGAAGGGGGAACACTGAAGCTTTCTTT. It is translated as CAIKGRGNTEAFF.

The chain recombines TRBV12-3 or TRBV12-4 with TRBJ1-5, with D maybe TRBD1 (5 bases). The CDR3 has 13 residues. Trimming cost V 6 bases and J 3 bases, with 9 bases left between them. Here the CDR3 reads CASSAGPNQPQHF. DNA for the CDR3: TGTGCCAGCAGCGCAGGGCCCAATCAGCCCCAGCATTTT.

This chain links TRBV6-5 with TRBJ2-7, with 10 nucleotides matching TRBD1. With V trimmed by 10 bases and J by 6 bases, 9 bases remained unmatched. The germline V gene has CDR1 MNHEY and CDR2 SVGAGI. CDR3 size: 13 residues. CDR3 in DNA: TGTGCCATTAACCGGGACAGGGGATCCGAGCAGTACGTC. Translating gives CAINRDRGSEQYV.

J is TRBJ1-2 and V is TRBV3-1 (or the pseudogene TRBV3-2), with 7 positions matching TRBD1. Trimming removed 1 base from V and 5 bases from J; junction bases left unmatched: 7. The CDR3 length is 15 residues. CDR1 LGHDT and CDR2 YNNKEL come from the germline V gene (reference sequence). The CDR3 DNA is TGTGCCAGCAGCCAAGGCGCCAGGGGGACTTATGGCTACACCTTC. This gives the protein CASSQGARGTYGYTF.

This chain links TRBV5-1 with TRBJ1-6; 7 bases map to TRBD1. Germline CDR1 is SGHRS and CDR2 is YFSETQ. With V trimmed by 1 base and J by 4 bases, 2 bases remained unmatched. This CDR3 spans 15 amino acids. The CDR3 spells CASSLLGQYNSPLHF. The CDR3 coding sequence is TGCGCCAGCAGCTTGCTGGGACAGTATAATTCACCCCTCCACTTT.

The genes are TRBV29-1 and TRBJ1-4, with a tentative D call TRBD1 (5 bases). Germline V gives CDR1 SQVTM, CDR2 ANQGSEA. Trimming pared 4 bases from V and 3 bases from J, leaving 9 bases between. CDR3 length: 13 residues. The CDR3 nucleotides read TGCAGCGTTGGGACAATCTCTAATGAAAAACTGTTTTTT. It is translated as CSVGTISNEKLFF.

The genes are TRBV15 and TRBJ1-3; D remains unclear. Trimming pared 9 bases from V and 0 bases from J, leaving 15 bases between. Germline V gene sequence: CDR1 LNHNV, CDR2 YYDKDF (reference sequence). The CDR3 contains 15 residues. The CDR3 DNA follows: TGTGCCACTACCAGGACTCGCGCCTCTGGAAACACCATATATTTT. It yields the protein CATTRTRASGNTIYF.

This CDR3 is CASSPKGDYEQYF. The CDR3 DNA is TGTGCCAGCTCACCAAAAGGGGACTACGAGCAGTACTTC. The chain is built from TRBV18 and TRBJ2-7; tentatively, D is TRBD1 (5 bases). V shed 2 bases and J shed 3 bases, with 8 bases lying between them. Germline V CDR1 and CDR2: KGHSH, LQKENI. The CDR3 has 13 amino acids.

This clone appeared a single time. The gene calls are TRBV6-5 and TRBJ1-1; D ambiguous. CDR1 MNHEY and CDR2 SVGAGI come from the germline V gene. The CDR3 loop spans 11 amino acids. V was shortened by 5 bases and J by 11 bases, with 12 bases between the two germline ends. The CDR3 coding sequence is TGTGCCAGCAGTACTACTGGGTCGGCTTTCTTT. Encoded protein: CASSTTGSAFF.

V and J are TRBV5-6 and TRBJ1-2, with D tentatively TRBD1 (6 bases). The germline V and J ends were trimmed by 4 bases and 4 bases, with 23 bases remaining between them. The V gene's germline CDR1 is SGHDT and CDR2 YYEEEE. There are 17 residues in the CDR3. CDR3 nucleotide sequence: TGTGCCAGCAGCCCGGCGGGGGCAGGGCGACTTTCCTATGGCTACACCTTC. Protein sequence: CASSPAGAGRLSYGYTF.

This rearrangement joins TRBV5-5 to TRBJ2-7; weak D call: TRBD2 (6 bases). Germline assignment: CDR1 SGHKS and CDR2 YYEKEE (reference sequence). Trimming removed 0 bases from V and 7 bases from J, with 14 bases in between. There are 14 residues in the CDR3. In DNA form, the CDR3 reads TGTGCCAGCAGCTTGGGCGGGGCTATAGGGGAGCAGTACTTC. Its translation: CASSLGGAIGEQYF. The whole variable domain, remainder taken from reference TRBV5-5 and TRBJ2-7, is DAGVTQSPTHLIKTRGQQVTLRCSPISGHKSVSWYQQVLGQGPQFIFQYYEKEERGRGNFPDRFSARQFPNYSSELNVNALLLGDSALYLCASSLGGAIGEQYFGPGTRLTVT.

The chain uses TRBV19 and TRBJ1-1; 9 nucleotides align to TRBD1. Germline CDR1 reads LNHDA; CDR2 reads SQIVND (reference sequence). There are 15 residues in the CDR3. Trimming cost V 5 bases and J 1 base; bases outside gene matches: 5. The CDR3 reads CASSSQGAGNTEAFF. As DNA, the CDR3 is TGTGCCAGTAGTTCACAGGGGGCCGGGAACACTGAAGCTTTCTTT.

This chain joins TRBV5-1 and TRBJ1-1; the match to TRBD1 covers 7 bases. The CDR3 is 14 amino acids. Germline V gene lookup returns CDR1 SGHRS and CDR2 YFSETQ. V lost 5 bases to trimming and J lost 1 base; unmatched junction nucleotides: 5. CDR3 region: CASRQGTANTEAFF. As DNA, the CDR3 is TGCGCCAGCAGGCAGGGGACAGCGAACACTGAAGCTTTCTTT.

Points on this clone: The sample has other DNA sequences that encode this CDR3 too. The genes are TRBV3-1 (or the pseudogene TRBV3-2) and TRBJ2-5; D remains ambiguous. Trimming stripped 0 bases from V and 4 bases from J, with 3 bases between. Germline CDR1 and CDR2: LGHDT and YNNKEL (reference sequence). CDR3 length: 12 amino acids. The CDR3 reads CASSQDRETQYF. As DNA, the CDR3 is TGTGCCAGCAGCCAAGACAGAGAGACCCAGTACTTC.

This chain connects TRBV19 to TRBJ1-6, with 8 positions matching TRBD1. The V and J ends lost 6 bases and 11 bases, in that order; junction bases with no gene match: 9. The CDR3 is 14 residues long. Germline V gene sequence: CDR1 LNHDA, CDR2 SQIVND (reference sequence). CDR3 protein: CASSTDRAGTPLHF. The CDR3 nucleotides are TGTGCCAGTAGCACGGACAGGGCCGGGACACCCCTCCACTTT.